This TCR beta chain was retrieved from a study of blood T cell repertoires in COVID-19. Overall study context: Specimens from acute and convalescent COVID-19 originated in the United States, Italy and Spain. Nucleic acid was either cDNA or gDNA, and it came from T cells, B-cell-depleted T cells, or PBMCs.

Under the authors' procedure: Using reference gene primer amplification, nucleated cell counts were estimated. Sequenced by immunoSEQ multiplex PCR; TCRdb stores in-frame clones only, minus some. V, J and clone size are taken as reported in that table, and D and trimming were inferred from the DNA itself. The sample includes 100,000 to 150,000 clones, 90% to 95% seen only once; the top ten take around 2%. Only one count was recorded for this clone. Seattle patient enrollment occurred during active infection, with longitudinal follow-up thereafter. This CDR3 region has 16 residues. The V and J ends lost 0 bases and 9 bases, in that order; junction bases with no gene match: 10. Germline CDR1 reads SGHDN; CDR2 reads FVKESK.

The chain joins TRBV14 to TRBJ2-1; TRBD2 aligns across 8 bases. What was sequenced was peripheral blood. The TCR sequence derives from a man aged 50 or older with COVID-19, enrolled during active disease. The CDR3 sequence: CASSQDWAGGVSEQFF. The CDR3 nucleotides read TGTGCCAGCAGCCAAGATTGGGCGGGAGGCGTCAGTGAGCAGTTCTTC. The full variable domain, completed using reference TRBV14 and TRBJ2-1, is EAGVTQFPSHSVIEKGQTVTLRCDPISGHDNLYWYRRVMGKEIKFLLHFVKESKQDESGMPNNRFLAERTGGTYSTLKVQPAELEDSGVYFCASSQDWAGGVSEQFFGPGTRLTVL.